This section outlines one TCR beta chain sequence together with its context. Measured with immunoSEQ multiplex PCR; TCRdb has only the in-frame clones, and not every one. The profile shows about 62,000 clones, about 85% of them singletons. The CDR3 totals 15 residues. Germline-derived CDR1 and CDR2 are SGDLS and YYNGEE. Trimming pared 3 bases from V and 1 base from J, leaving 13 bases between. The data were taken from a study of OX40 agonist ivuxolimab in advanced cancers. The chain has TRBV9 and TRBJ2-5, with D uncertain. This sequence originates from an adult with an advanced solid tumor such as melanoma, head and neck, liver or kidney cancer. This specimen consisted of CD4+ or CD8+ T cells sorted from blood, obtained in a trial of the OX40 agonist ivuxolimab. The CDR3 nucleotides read TGTGCCAGCAGCGGATCCGTCGGCACCCAAGAGACCCAGTACTTC. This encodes CASSGSVGTQETQYF.